One sample yielded the 28 T cell receptor beta chains listed below, sequenced in a study of beta chain features in type 1 diabetes. The sequenced template was cDNA made from the entire isolated RNA. Profiled with immunoSEQ multiplex PCR; TCRdb holds only in-frame clones, not every one. The repertoire holds around 340,000 clones, with 6.5% to 10% as singletons. The material sequenced was central memory CD4+ T cells from blood. The receptor source for this set is a woman between 18 and 29 years old in good health.

This clone was seen a handful of times. The sample contains more than one DNA sequence encoding this CDR3. The chain carries TRBV28 and TRBJ2-5; D is unclear. Germline V CDR1 and CDR2: MDHEN, SYDVKM. The germline V and J ends were trimmed by 1 base and 4 bases, with 4 bases remaining between them. This CDR3 is 12 amino acids long. This CDR3 reads CASSLFTETQYF. In DNA, the CDR3 is TGTGCCAGCAGTTTATTTACAGAGACCCAGTACTTC.

The genes are TRBV6-5 and TRBJ1-4, with 7 bases fitting TRBD1. The ends lost 6 bases at V and 8 bases at J; junction bases unmatched: 12. Germline CDR1 reads MNHEY; CDR2 reads SVGAGI. The CDR3 runs to 15 residues. The CDR3: CASRRSTGLGEKLFF. The CDR3 nucleotides are TGTGCCAGCAGAAGATCGACAGGGCTTGGAGAAAAACTGTTTTTT.

In this sample, this clone turned up many times. This chain uses TRBV5-8 with TRBJ1-4; D not certain. This CDR3 is built from 15 residues. Trimming took off 0 bases at V and 5 bases at J, with 11 bases between the two ends. The germline CDR1 and CDR2 sequences are SGHTS and YDEGEE. The chain's CDR3 is CASSLDRTWNEKLFF. The CDR3 DNA reads TGTGCCAGCAGCTTGGACCGGACCTGGAATGAAAAACTGTTTTTT.

The chain links TRBV29-1 to TRBJ2-1; 10 bases match TRBD2. V shed 7 bases, J shed 3 bases, and the junction held 6 bases outside the gene matches. Germline CDR1 is SQVTM and CDR2 is ANQGSEA. The length of the CDR3 is 14 residues. This CDR3 is CSAPSSGSYNEQFF. CDR3 coding DNA: TGCAGCGCCCCCTCTAGCGGGAGCTACAATGAGCAGTTCTTC.

This clone came up a few times. The CDR3 nucleotides are TGTGCCAGCAGCCTGGGCGGACCGAACACCGGGGAGCTGTTTTTT. The encoded protein is CASSLGGPNTGELFF. The V gene is TRBV13, the J gene TRBJ2-2, with D uncertain. Germline assignment: CDR1 PRHDT and CDR2 FYEKMQ (reference sequence). Trimming took off 5 bases at V and 0 bases at J, with 10 bases between the two ends. The CDR3 totals 15 residues.

The chain has TRBV7-9 and TRBJ2-3, with D possibly being TRBD2 (5 bases). V lost 3 bases to trimming and J lost 7 bases, with 14 bases between them. In germline, CDR1 is SEHNR, CDR2 FQNEAQ (reference sequence). This CDR3 has 14 residues. As DNA, the CDR3 is TGTGCCAGCAGCTTGTATGTAGAGGGCTATACGCAGTATTTT. Translation gives CASSLYVEGYTQYF. Combining the CDR3 with reference TRBV7-9 and TRBJ2-3 gives the whole variable domain DTGVSQNPRHKITKRGQNVTFRCDPISEHNRLYWYRQTLGQGPEFLTYFQNEAQLEKSRLLSDRFSAERPKGSFSTLEIQRTEQGDSAMYLCASSLYVEGYTQYFGPGTRLTVL.

The sample holds many counts of this clone. The CDR3 nucleotides read TGTGCCAGCTCGCAGGGACAGCTTTACGAGCAGTACTTC. Amino acids: CASSQGQLYEQYF. The V and J genes are TRBV18 and TRBJ2-7; 7 positions match TRBD1. The J segment lost 4 bases and the V segment lost 6 bases, leaving 6 bases of the junction unmatched. The germline V gene encodes CDR1 KGHSH and CDR2 LQKENI. This CDR3 spans 13 amino acids.

The gene calls are TRBV5-1 and TRBJ2-1; D uncertain. Germline V lookup: CDR1 SGHRS, CDR2 YFSETQ. Trimming stripped 0 bases from V and 2 bases from J, with 9 bases between. The CDR3 totals 15 residues. The CDR3 sequence is CASSLGGNAYNEQFF. The CDR3 nucleotides read TGCGCCAGCAGCTTGGGGGGTAACGCCTACAATGAGCAGTTCTTC.

This clone was found a few times. The chain is built from TRBV6-6 and TRBJ1-5; no clear D. The CDR3 is 13 amino acids. Germline V lookup: CDR1 MNHNY, CDR2 SVGAGI (reference sequence). Trimming removed 10 bases at V and 2 bases at J, with 12 bases between. In nucleotides, the CDR3 is TGTGCCACCCGATGGGAGGGCAATCAGCCCCAGCATTTT. This translates into CATRWEGNQPQHF.

This clone was counted only a few times. The chain joins TRBV6-1 to TRBJ2-7; D remains unclear. Trimming shortened V by 7 bases and J by 4 bases, and 11 bases separated the two germline ends. From germline, CDR1 is MNHNS and CDR2 SASEGT. The CDR3 has 12 amino acids. The CDR3 nucleotides read TGTGCCAGCAAAACATACTCATACGAGCAGTACTTC. Translated: CASKTYSYEQYF.

The V call is TRBV19, the J call TRBJ2-1; D may be TRBD2 (5 bases). Germline-derived CDR1 and CDR2 are LNHDA and SQIVND (reference sequence). V lost 6 bases, J lost 4 bases, and 22 bases lay in between. CDR3 length equals 17 residues. Here the CDR3 reads CASRPSPTRPSYNEQFF. DNA of the CDR3: TGTGCCAGTAGGCCCTCTCCAACTAGGCCCTCTTACAATGAGCAGTTCTTC.

The chain employs TRBV18 and TRBJ2-1; D call uncertain. With 2 bases removed from V and 1 base from J, the gap between germline ends came to 9 bases. CDR3 size: 15 residues. CDR1 is KGHSH, CDR2 LQKENI, per germline. CDR3 in DNA: TGTGCCAGCTCACCAAATTTGGAATCCTACAATGAGCAGTTCTTC. Encoded protein: CASSPNLESYNEQFF.

The V and J genes are TRBV19 and TRBJ1-5, with a weak D call TRBD1 (6 bases). The CDR3 totals 14 residues. Germline values: CDR1 LNHDA, CDR2 SQIVND (reference sequence). Trimming stripped 6 bases from V and 4 bases from J, with 13 bases between. CDR3 in amino acids: CASSAGTFNQPQHF. The DNA of the CDR3 is TGTGCCAGTAGCGCCGGGACATTTAATCAGCCCCAGCATTTT.

In this sample, this clone turned up many times. V usage is TRBV28 and J usage is TRBJ2-7, with 8 bases identical to TRBD1. The CDR3 has 15 amino acids. V lost 5 bases, J lost 6 bases, and 12 bases stayed unmatched. Germline V gene data show CDR1 as MDHEN and CDR2 as SYDVKM. The CDR3 sequence is CASSLQGRGPAEQYF. The CDR3 bases are TGTGCCAGCAGTCTGCAGGGCAGGGGGCCCGCCGAGCAGTACTTC.

This clone was detected a few times. J is TRBJ2-3 and V is TRBV7-2; 10 nucleotides match TRBD2. J was trimmed by 10 bases and V by 1 base; bases with no gene match: 5. Germline CDR1 SGHTA, CDR2 FQGNSA. This CDR3 contains 14 residues. CDR3 loop: CASSLDAGTSAQYF. The CDR3 region has the DNA TGTGCCAGCAGCTTAGACGCCGGGACTAGCGCGCAGTATTTT.

The chain recombines TRBV18 with TRBJ2-5; either TRBD1 or TRBD2 may fit D (5 bases each). V was trimmed by 8 bases and J by 6 bases, leaving 22 bases between them. This CDR3 contains 15 residues. From germline, CDR1 is KGHSH and CDR2 LQKENI. CDR3 DNA sequence: TGTGCCAGCCCCCCCCCTGGGGGAGTCGTTCAGACCCAGTACTTC. Residues: CASPPPGGVVQTQYF.

The chain has TRBV7-2 and TRBJ1-4; D unresolved. CDR1 is SGHTA and CDR2 is FQGNSA in the germline V gene. V lost 4 bases and J 6 bases, leaving 12 bases between the germline ends. The CDR3 loop spans 14 amino acids. CDR3 sequence: CASSSDMMYEKLFF. In DNA form, the CDR3 reads TGTGCCAGCAGCTCCGACATGATGTATGAAAAACTGTTTTTT.

J is TRBJ2-5 and V is TRBV5-1, with 11 positions matching TRBD1. The CDR3 totals 15 residues. Germline CDR1 and CDR2: SGHRS and YFSETQ. With V trimmed by 4 bases and J by 9 bases, 11 bases remained unmatched. CDR3 protein: CASSLPGQGVLAQYF. The CDR3 coding sequence is TGCGCCAGCAGCCTCCCGGGACAGGGGGTGTTGGCCCAGTACTTC.

The rearrangement links TRBV27 to TRBJ2-1; D might be TRBD2 (5 bases). Germline-derived CDR1 and CDR2 are MNHEY and SMNVEV (reference sequence). V lost 5 bases, J lost 9 bases, and 29 bases lay in between. The CDR3 is made up of 18 amino acids. Here the CDR3 DNA reads TGTGCCAGCAGTCCCGGTGTCGGGATAGAGGGTCGTAAGCGTGAGCAGTTCTTC. Residues: CASSPGVGIEGRKREQFF.

The chain recombines TRBV4-3 with TRBJ2-1, with TRBD1 as a possible D gene (5 bases). Per germline, CDR1 LGHNA and CDR2 YSLEER. The CDR3 runs 14 residues. Between the trimmed V and J ends, which lost 4 bases and 5 bases, there was a span of 12 bases. The CDR3 sequence: CASSLQAQNNEQFF. The CDR3 DNA is TGCGCCAGCAGCCTACAGGCCCAAAACAATGAGCAGTTCTTC.

V is TRBV4-2 and J is TRBJ2-1; D might be TRBD1 (6 bases). The CDR3 totals 16 residues. Germline V gene data show CDR1 as LGHNA and CDR2 as YNFKEQ. V shed 3 bases and J shed 6 bases, with 18 bases lying between them. The CDR3 DNA follows: TGTGCCAGCAGCCATACTGGGACACAACGGCTCAATGAGCAGTTCTTC. This sequence encodes CASSHTGTQRLNEQFF.

This clone was detected many times. An end of the junction differs from the germline gene, which may be a read error. The chain uses TRBV5-1 and TRBJ2-3; tentatively, D is TRBD2 (6 bases). Germline V gene sequence: CDR1 SGHRS, CDR2 YFSETQ. The CDR3 has 14 residues. The CDR3 nucleotides are TGCGCCACCAGCGGGCCAAGACGCACAGATACGCAGTATTTT. The encoded protein is CATSGPRRTDTQYF.

CDR3 sequence reads: CASSLAPGRTDTQYF. CDR3 in DNA: TGTGCCAGCAGCTTAGCACCGGGAAGGACAGATACGCAGTATTTT. The chain is built from TRBV7-2 and TRBJ2-3; D perhaps matches TRBD2 (5 bases). Trimming pared 0 bases from V and 3 bases from J, leaving 10 bases between. The CDR3 totals 15 residues. Per the germline V gene, CDR1 is SGHTA and CDR2 is FQGNSA.

The chain uses TRBV9 and TRBJ1-1; D possibly corresponds to TRBD1 (5 bases). The germline V gene encodes CDR1 SGDLS and CDR2 YYNGEE. The CDR3 runs to 17 residues. V lost 0 bases and J 4 bases, leaving 19 bases between the germline ends. CDR3 residues: CASSVAAGQGGFTEAFF. CDR3 nucleotide sequence: TGTGCCAGCAGCGTAGCAGCGGGGCAGGGAGGGTTCACTGAAGCTTTCTTT.

This clone was seen repeatedly, ten times or more. The J gene is TRBJ2-1, the V gene TRBV18; 7 bases map to TRBD1. The germline CDR1 and CDR2 sequences are KGHSH and LQKENI. The CDR3 consists of 14 residues. The V and J ends lost 6 bases and 10 bases, in that order; junction bases with no gene match: 12. DNA for the CDR3: TGTGCCAGCTCCCCCGGGCCACAGGGGTCGGAGCAGTTCTTC. This codes for CASSPGPQGSEQFF.

This chain connects TRBV11-2 to TRBJ2-7, with 11 positions matching TRBD2. Germline V lookup: CDR1 SGHAT, CDR2 FQNNGV. V was pared by 2 bases and J by 3 bases, with 3 bases of the junction left unmatched. The CDR3 covers 15 residues. In DNA form, the CDR3 reads TGTGCCAGCAGCTTATTAGCGGGAGGGAACTACGAGCAGTACTTC. Amino acids: CASSLLAGGNYEQYF.

Details on this clone: A much larger clone is a single base away; this may be a read error. The chain carries TRBV7-9 and TRBJ2-7; D tentatively reads TRBD1 or TRBD2 (5 bases each). The CDR3 loop spans 13 amino acids. V lost 1 base to trimming and J lost 3 bases, with 7 bases between them. Germline V gives CDR1 SEHNR, CDR2 FQNEAQ (reference sequence). The CDR3 is CASSLGGDYEQYF. In DNA form, the CDR3 reads TGTGCCAGCAGCTTAGGAGGGGACTACGAGCAGTACTTC.

This clone was seen ten or more times. This sequence joins TRBV18 and TRBJ2-3; TRBD1 matches at 8 bases. Germline loops: CDR1 KGHSH, CDR2 LQKENI. The CDR3 has 15 residues. J was trimmed by 2 bases and V by 6 bases; bases with no gene match: 7. The CDR3 here is CASSGQGLNTDTQYF. DNA for the CDR3: TGTGCCAGCTCCGGACAGGGCTTGAACACAGATACGCAGTATTTT.